The TCR beta chain described here comes from a study of T cells after yellow fever vaccination (dated by TCRdb to about 2019). Concerning the study at large: The SMART-Seq v4 Ultra Low Input RNA kit was used to prepare libraries from fractions with low cell numbers. To follow T-cell clones before and after primary and booster YFV17D yellow fever vaccination, bulk TCR alpha and beta repertoires were sequenced over time. Two healthy male donors, one aged 18 to 30 and one aged 30 to 39 years, were included in the cohort. Blood was collected at multiple timepoints before and after primary and secondary immunization, and bulk PBMC replicates and cell subsets were isolated. The full study reports these points: A small fraction of clonotypes showed up in both the CD4 and CD8 compartments, probably as a result of convergent recombination. Most clones expanded after primary vaccination (almost 98% of CD4 and around 89% of CD8) were re-detected after the booster, suggesting that broad memory maintenance occurred. Computational filtering was required because FACS-sorted repertoires could contain abundant contaminating clonotypes from the bulk population. Because only a couple of donors were included in the study, the extent to which the findings can be generalized is limited. Compared with the primary T-cell response, the secondary T-cell response was faster but weaker, reaching its peak on day 5 rather than on day 15.

The treatment or condition label, read with the paper, signifies: live attenuated yellow fever vaccine strain. A standard Ficoll-Paque protocol was used to isolate PBMCs from peripheral blood. CD4 and CD8 T-cell fractions were isolated with Dynabeads CD4 and CD8 positive selection kits. RNA was extracted with TriZol from bulk PBMCs, CD4 and CD8 fractions, and dextramer-positive and dextramer-negative fractions. TCR cDNA was synthesized by 5'RACE template switching, which introduced a universal primer site and unique molecular identifiers. cDNA synthesis was primed from both the TCR alpha and TCR beta constant segments. Two PCR steps were used to amplify libraries, with sample barcodes and sequencing adapters being added in the second step. Libraries were sequenced on Illumina HiSeq 2500 (2x100 bp) or NovaSeq (2x150 bp). The source study handled its data this way. MIGEC was used to demultiplex reads and collapse the reads into UMI consensus sequences, and MiXCR was used for V(D)J alignment. Using edgeR on replicate PBMC samples, clonotypes were called vaccine-responding if FDR was below 0.01 and the log2 fold change was above 5 up to day 15. CD4 or CD8 identity was assigned to each bulk clonotype according to whether the clonotype was present at higher abundance in the sequenced CD4 repertoire or the sequenced CD8 repertoire. The public reads were quality trimmed at Q25 with fastp and then assembled into clones with MiXCR by TCRdb, keeping productive beta chains. Each entry merges the rows of one CDR3 protein and shows their most common DNA and genes. These V and J calls originate from TCRdb's pipeline instead of the authors' own analysis. For this sample there are some 100,000 distinct CDR3 sequences; around 6.7% appear just once. The ten largest clones represent 2.5% to 3% of the sample.

With respect to this clonotype: There is no known antigen for this receptor. Per-base qualities were not stored, and no clone one base away is much larger.

The germline V gene (reference sequence) specifies SGHKS as CDR1 and YYEKEE as CDR2. V loses 0 bases of germline sequence and J loses 1 base, and the interval between the two ends is 5 bases. Taken from cysteine to phenylalanine, the CDR3 has 14 residues. The retained sequence is limited to the CDR3, 42 bases, with the frame set at the first base. This clonotype originated in a man aged 18 to 30 who received the YFV17D yellow fever vaccine. The source was CD4+ T cells sorted from PBMCs, collected around 45 days after the first yellow fever vaccination. The rearrangement joined TRBV5-5 to TRBJ1-3; matching of 5 bases hints at TRBD1 as the D gene. The nucleotide sequence is TGTGCCAGCAGCTTGGCAGGGTCTGGAAACACCATATATTTT. Translated, this is CASSLAGSGNTIYF.